This TCR beta chain is from a study of vaccination and CD4 T cells after COVID-19. The overall study: Either a CEFX pool, an HIV-1 Nef pool, or no peptide was added to control cultures. Study-wide points: Although the median of SARS-CoV-2-reactive clonotypes rose from about 20 to 38, the change was not significant.

Turning to this clonotype: The antigen is unknown.

Treatment specified: approximately nine-day PBMC culture with coronavirus spike peptide pools or control peptides (ViraFEST assay). With peptide pools, ViraFEST first expanded antigen-specific T cells and afterwards sequenced their TCRs. About 2 million PBMCs were grown per well alongside 7.5 to 10 IU/ml IL-2 and 10 ug/ml peptide pools. The study sequenced cultured CD4+ T cell DNA using the Oncomine TCR Beta short-read assay. Using its own MiXCR run on the PCR reads, TCRdb lists one record per CDR3 protein. There are approximately 17,000 distinct CDR3 sequences in the sample; under 55% occur only once, and 4.5% to 5% lies in the top ten. The starting material was CD4+ T cells from blood, cultured in vitro, obtained before SARS-CoV-2 vaccination. This TCR came from a human donor who had recovered from COVID-19.

Written as DNA, the CDR3 is TGTGCCAGCAGTGGACATCCGGGACAGCTTTATAATTCACCCCTCCACTTT. The encoded protein is CASSGHPGQLYNSPLHF. The V and J genes are TRBV2 and TRBJ1-6, with 7 positions matching TRBD1. J lost 4 bases, V lost 4 bases, and 10 bases had no gene match. Germline V gene data show CDR1 as SNHLY and CDR2 as FYNNEI. This CDR3 comprises 17 residues.